The 24 T cell receptor beta chains given below trace back to one sample, sequenced in a study of metastatic and nonmetastatic thyroid tumors (TCRdb year 2020). None of the patients had been given any treatment before thyroid surgery. The library came from PCR. The data were produced on an Illumina HiSeq 4000. TCRdb itself trimmed the public reads at Q25 with fastp, ran MiXCR and retained productive beta chains. This sample is represented by under 95,000 clones; roughly an eighth of them were singletons. About 11% of the sample is held by the ten biggest clonotypes. The sequenced sample was blood. The receptors here all came from a female donor with papillary thyroid cancer or a benign thyroid nodule (not recorded which). Some clones in this sample may be carry-over from other donors' samples.

This clone was counted ten times or more. The chain employs TRBV6-1 and TRBJ2-1; D gene unclear. The V and J ends lost 5 bases and 8 bases respectively, with 13 bases between them. The CDR3 contains 13 residues. The germline V gene has CDR1 MNHNS and CDR2 SASEGT. The CDR3 sequence is CASSSPRLYEQFF. DNA for the CDR3: TGTGCCAGCAGTTCCCCCAGGCTGTATGAGCAGTTCTTC.

The chain employs TRBV29-1 and TRBJ2-7; D is uncertain. V dropped 1 base and J dropped 4 bases, with 11 bases sitting between them. The germline gives CDR1 SQVTM, CDR2 ANQGSEA. This CDR3 contains 13 residues. CDR3 sequence: CSVEVGNSYEQYF. The CDR3 DNA follows: TGCAGCGTTGAAGTGGGGAACTCATACGAGCAGTACTTC.

This clone was observed at least ten times. The V gene is TRBV13, the J gene TRBJ2-1; 7 nucleotides agree with TRBD2. The V and J ends lost 3 bases and 0 bases, in that order; junction bases with no gene match: 8. This CDR3 is built from 17 residues. CDR1 is PRHDT and CDR2 is FYEKMQ in the germline V gene (reference sequence). The DNA for the CDR3 is TGTGCCAGCAGCTTCCTTCGTGAGCGGGACTCCTACAATGAGCAGTTCTTC. It codes for CASSFLRERDSYNEQFF.

Remarks on this clone: A much larger clone lies a single base off, so this may be a read error. J is TRBJ2-5 and V is TRBV3-1; TRBD2 matches at 10 bases. Germline values: CDR1 LGHDT, CDR2 YNNKEL (reference sequence). This CDR3 region has 15 residues. The CDR3 loop reads CASSPGTSVQDTQYF. CDR3 nucleotide sequence: TGTGCCAGCAGCCCCGGGACTAGCGTACAAGACACCCAGTACTTC.

This clone was seen ten or more times. The rearrangement uses TRBV27 and TRBJ2-7, with 7 bases fitting TRBD1. V was pared by 2 bases and J by 3 bases, with 4 bases of the junction left unmatched. Germline V lookup: CDR1 MNHEY, CDR2 SMNVEV (reference sequence). The CDR3 totals 14 residues. The CDR3: CASSLKDRYYEQYF. CDR3 nucleotide sequence: TGTGCCAGCAGTTTAAAGGACAGGTACTACGAGCAGTACTTC.

At least ten counts were recorded for this clone. V usage is TRBV27 and J usage is TRBJ1-1; D unresolved. V was pared by 2 bases and J by 4 bases, with 8 bases between. The length of the CDR3 is 13 residues. Germline V gene lookup returns CDR1 MNHEY and CDR2 SMNVEV (reference sequence). CDR3 in amino acids: CASSLGGITEAFF. CDR3 in DNA: TGTGCCAGCAGTTTAGGAGGGATCACTGAAGCTTTCTTT.

This clone has a count of ten or more. The V and J genes are TRBV7-9 and TRBJ2-7; 8 bases align to TRBD1. CDR1 is SEHNR, CDR2 FQNEAQ, per germline (reference sequence). V lost 4 bases, J lost 0 bases, and 5 bases stayed unmatched. There are 15 residues in the CDR3. This CDR3 is CASSSTGVISYEQYF. CDR3 DNA sequence: TGTGCCAGCAGCTCGACAGGGGTGATCTCCTACGAGCAGTACTTC.

This clone was seen at least ten times. V usage is TRBV3-1 and J usage is TRBJ2-3; 9 bases fit TRBD1. CDR3 length equals 15 residues. Germline lookup yields CDR1 LGHDT and CDR2 YNNKEL (reference sequence). With V trimmed by 4 bases and J by 2 bases, 4 bases remained unmatched. Here the CDR3 DNA reads TGTGCCAGCAGCCGCCGGGACAGGGACACAGATACGCAGTATTTT. It is translated as CASSRRDRDTDTQYF.

This clone was recorded at least ten times. The chain recombines TRBV28 with TRBJ1-1; D unclear. The CDR3 totals 15 residues. Trimming removed 3 bases from V and 0 bases from J, with 11 bases in between. Germline V gene lookup returns CDR1 MDHEN and CDR2 SYDVKM. The CDR3 reads CASSLWPGLNTEAFF. DNA for the CDR3: TGTGCCAGCAGTTTGTGGCCAGGCTTGAACACTGAAGCTTTCTTT.

This chain connects TRBV5-1 to TRBJ1-1; 7 nucleotides agree with TRBD1. Germline V gene sequence: CDR1 SGHRS, CDR2 YFSETQ. V dropped 2 bases and J dropped 1; count of bases not matched to a gene: 8. This CDR3 contains 16 residues. The CDR3 nucleotides are TGCGCCAGCAGCTTCCGACAGGGATCCTCGAACACTGAAGCTTTCTTT. This translates into CASSFRQGSSNTEAFF.

With regard to this clone: This may arise from a read error, as a much more abundant clone is one base away. Other DNA sequences in this sample translate to the same CDR3. The rearrangement joins TRBV5-1 to TRBJ2-5, with D uncertain. Between the trimmed V and J ends, which lost 6 bases and 2 bases, there was a span of 17 bases. The germline CDR1 and CDR2 sequences are SGHRS and YFSETQ. This CDR3 is 15 amino acids long. DNA for the CDR3: TGCGCCAGCAAACCCGAATGGGGATCACAAGAGACCCAGTACTTC. Amino acid sequence: CASKPEWGSQETQYF.

This clone was seen repeatedly, ten times or more. The gene calls are TRBV19 and TRBJ2-3, with TRBD1 identical over 7 bases. V was clipped by 11 bases and J by 2 bases; unmatched bases: 10. Germline lookup yields CDR1 LNHDA and CDR2 SQIVND (reference sequence). CDR3 length: 14 residues. The chain's CDR3 is CAARGLGYTDTQYF. The CDR3 DNA reads TGTGCCGCGAGGGGGCTGGGGTACACAGATACGCAGTATTTT. The full variable domain, with the rest looked up from reference TRBV19 and TRBJ2-3, is DGGITQSPKYLFRKEGQNVTLSCEQNLNHDAMYWYRQDPGQGLRLIYYSQIVNDFQKGDIAEGYSVSREKKESFPLTVTSAQKNPTAFYLCAARGLGYTDTQYFGPGTRLTVL.

This clone was counted at least ten times. The rearrangement links TRBV7-9 to TRBJ2-1; TRBD2 agrees at 7 bases. The V segment lost 1 base and the J segment 6 bases; nucleotides outside the gene matches: 0. This CDR3 comprises 13 residues. CDR1 SEHNR and CDR2 FQNEAQ come from the germline V gene (reference sequence). This CDR3 reads CASSLGTSNEQFF. The CDR3 nucleotides read TGTGCCAGCAGCTTAGGGACTAGCAATGAGCAGTTCTTC.

In its sample, this clone was seen a few times. A much larger clone is a single base away; this may be a read error. V is TRBV19 and J is TRBJ2-3, with 11 bases that match TRBD2. Germline loops: CDR1 LNHDA, CDR2 SQIVND (reference sequence). CDR3 size: 14 residues. The CDR3 bases are TGTGCCAGTAGTGGACTAGCGGGCACATATACGCAGTATTTT. It translates to CASSGLAGTYTQYF.

This clone was seen repeatedly, ten times or more. V gene TRBV12-3 or TRBV12-4 combines with J gene TRBJ1-6; maybe TRBD1 (5 bases). The V end was cut by 2 bases, the J end by 6 bases, with 8 bases between. CDR3 size: 14 residues. DNA for the CDR3: TGTGCCAGCAGTTTAATTGGGGGTAATTCACCCCTCCACTTT. Protein sequence: CASSLIGGNSPLHF.

This clone was detected ten times or more. The chain joins TRBV20-1 to TRBJ1-2; D not certain. Trimming stripped 6 bases from V and 3 bases from J, with 17 bases between. This CDR3 has 14 residues. CDR1 and CDR2 from the germline V gene are DFQATT and SNEGSKA (reference sequence). CDR3 region: CSAKTGVIHYGYTF. DNA of the CDR3: TGCAGTGCCAAAACCGGGGTAATCCACTATGGCTACACCTTC.

J is TRBJ1-3 and V is TRBV10-3, with D tentatively TRBD1 (6 bases). The CDR3 extends over 16 amino acids. Per the germline V gene, CDR1 is ENHRY and CDR2 is SYGVKD. Trimming took off 10 bases at V and 3 bases at J, with 22 bases between the two ends. The CDR3 sequence: CASSALTGTVGNTIYF. CDR3 nucleotides: TGTGCCAGCAGCGCCCTTACAGGGACGGTTGGAAACACCATATATTTT.

Worth noting for this clone: At one boundary the junction diverges from the germline segment, which might be a read error. V is TRBV20-1 and J is TRBJ2-7; D is perhaps TRBD1 or TRBD2 (5 bases each). The length of the CDR3 is 13 residues. Germline V gene data show CDR1 as DFQATT and CDR2 as SNEGSKA (reference sequence). CDR3 in amino acids: CSATAPRGTEQHF. CDR3 nucleotides: TGCAGTGCTACAGCCCCTCGAGGGACCGAGCAGCACTTC.

This clone was observed many times. The chain employs TRBV9 and TRBJ2-4; 7 bases line up with TRBD2. Germline V gene lookup returns CDR1 SGDLS and CDR2 YYNGEE. J was trimmed by 0 bases and V by 4 bases; bases with no gene match: 13. The CDR3 runs 18 residues. DNA of the CDR3: TGTGCCAGCAGCCCCCAGTCAGCGGGGAGCTTAGCCAAAAACATTCAGTACTTC. This codes for CASSPQSAGSLAKNIQYF.

In its sample, this clone was seen a few times. A much bigger clone sits one base away, suggesting this may be a read error. The chain has TRBV11-2 and TRBJ2-1, with D perhaps TRBD2 (6 bases). V was pared by 3 bases and J by 3 bases, with 12 bases between. Germline CDR1 and CDR2: SGHAT and FQNNGV. The CDR3 has 15 amino acids. The CDR3 loop is CASSLSWGDYNEQFF. CDR3 bases: TGTGCCAGCAGCTTGAGTTGGGGGGACTACAATGAGCAGTTCTTC.

This clone has at least ten counts. V is TRBV12-3 or TRBV12-4 and J is TRBJ1-1; D is undetermined. Trimming cost V 1 base and J 0 bases, with 3 bases left between them. This CDR3 is 13 amino acids long. As DNA, the CDR3 is TGTGCCAGCAGTTTAGAGCTGAACACTGAAGCTTTCTTT. It translates to CASSLELNTEAFF.

Many counts were recorded for this clone. The genes are TRBV29-1 and TRBJ1-2; D unclear. Trimming shortened V by 4 bases and J by 8 bases, and 5 bases separated the two germline ends. The V gene's germline CDR1 is SQVTM and CDR2 ANQGSEA. The CDR3 is 9 amino acids. The CDR3 region has the DNA TGCAGCGTTGGTTTGGGCTACACCTTC. This codes for CSVGLGYTF.

A single count supports this clone. V usage is TRBV11-2 and J usage is TRBJ2-7, with 11 bases matching TRBD2. V was clipped by 10 bases and J by 3 bases; unmatched bases: 8. In germline, CDR1 is SGHAT, CDR2 FQNNGV. CDR3 size: 14 residues. CDR3 sequence reads: CAISPLAGVYEQYF. DNA of the CDR3: TGTGCCATTAGCCCACTAGCGGGAGTCTACGAGCAGTACTTC.

This clone was seen more than once but under ten times. The chain employs TRBV5-1 and TRBJ2-3; 9 bases line up with TRBD2. This CDR3 is 15 amino acids long. V dropped 0 bases and J dropped 6; count of bases not matched to a gene: 5. The germline CDR1 and CDR2 sequences are SGHRS and YFSETQ. The CDR3 loop is CASSLGASGEDTQYF. CDR3 DNA: TGCGCCAGCAGCTTGGGGGCTAGCGGGGAGGATACGCAGTATTTT.